One and the same sample provided the 23 T cell receptor beta chains below, sequenced in a study of shared clonotypes between healthy human individuals. Method: immunoSEQ multiplex PCR; TCRdb's copy keeps in-frame clones and lacks some. This sample carries approximately 2.5 million clones, over 85% of them seen once, and the ten largest clones take 0.36%. Sequencing was done on a sample of naive CD4+ T cells from PBMCs. Subset of the sample: CD45RA+ positively selected. The receptors shown here come from a man between 18 and 29 years old in good health. Some clones in this sample may be carry-over from other donors' samples.

The V gene is TRBV20-1, the J gene TRBJ2-1, with unresolved D. Deletions cut 2 bases from V and 10 bases from J, with 9 bases between. From germline, CDR1 is DFQATT and CDR2 SNEGSKA (reference sequence). This CDR3 is built from 11 residues. The CDR3 nucleotides are TGCAGTGCTAGATTCCAGGCCGAGCAGTTCTTC. This encodes CSARFQAEQFF.

A single count supports this clone. CDR3 in amino acids: CASRRGLAYTGELFF. CDR3 DNA sequence: TGTGCCAGTAGGAGGGGACTAGCGTACACCGGGGAGCTGTTTTTT. The chain uses TRBV19 and TRBJ2-2; 10 positions match TRBD2. Germline CDR1 LNHDA, CDR2 SQIVND (reference sequence). J lost 3 bases, V lost 6 bases, and 4 bases had no gene match. This CDR3 is 15 amino acids long.

V usage is TRBV5-1 and J usage is TRBJ1-5; TRBD1 might be the D (6 bases). Germline values: CDR1 SGHRS, CDR2 YFSETQ. Deletions cut 1 base from V and 5 bases from J, with 7 bases between. There are 13 residues in the CDR3. In DNA, the CDR3 is TGCGCCAGCAGCTTGAAGGGGGATCAGCCCCAGCATTTT. Its translation: CASSLKGDQPQHF.

This chain joins TRBV28 and TRBJ2-3; TRBD2 matches at 8 bases. J gave up 1 base and V 6 bases, and 12 bases lay outside the gene matches. The CDR3 has 17 residues. Germline CDR1 reads MDHEN; CDR2 reads SYDVKM. The CDR3 sequence: CASSPGGTTVGTDTQYF. CDR3 coding DNA: TGTGCCAGCAGCCCGGGGGGGACTACCGTGGGCACAGATACGCAGTATTTT.

The chain recombines TRBV2 with TRBJ2-1; 8 bases line up with TRBD1. Germline lookup yields CDR1 SNHLY and CDR2 FYNNEI. With 4 bases clipped from V and 2 bases from J, the junction kept 4 bases outside the gene matches. The CDR3 totals 15 residues. The CDR3 region has the DNA TGTGCCAGCAGTGCCGAGACAGGGGCCTACAATGAGCAGTTCTTC. It is translated as CASSAETGAYNEQFF.

The chain recombines TRBV5-1 with TRBJ2-5, with D possibly matching TRBD1 (6 bases). V dropped 1 base and J dropped 9 bases, with 16 bases sitting between them. Germline CDR1 is SGHRS and CDR2 is YFSETQ. This CDR3 is built from 14 residues. CDR3 DNA: TGCGCCAGCAGCTTGTCTGGGGGCGTCTTTGCCCAGTACTTC. Residues: CASSLSGGVFAQYF. Using reference TRBV5-1 and TRBJ2-5 for the parts outside the CDR3, the full variable domain is KAGVTQTPRYLIKTRGQQVTLSCSPISGHRSVSWYQQTPGQGLQFLFEYFSETQRNKGNFPGRFSGRQFSNSRSEMNVSTLELGDSALYLCASSLSGGVFAQYFGPGTRLLVL.

This CDR3 is CASSLAMTSGIYEQYF. DNA for the CDR3: TGCGCCAGCAGCTTGGCTATGACTAGCGGGATATACGAGCAGTACTTC. V is TRBV5-1 and J is TRBJ2-7, with 11 bases lining up with TRBD2. Germline V CDR1 and CDR2: SGHRS, YFSETQ. V gave up 0 bases and J gave up 4 bases; unmatched junction bases: 6. This CDR3 has 16 amino acids.

Concerning this clone itself: The sample contains more than one DNA sequence encoding this CDR3. The chain recombines TRBV7-3 with TRBJ1-1; 7 nucleotides line up with TRBD1. This CDR3 comprises 14 residues. The germline V gene encodes CDR1 SGHTA and CDR2 FQGTGA. V gave up 6 bases and J gave up 1 base; unmatched junction bases: 5. The CDR3 is CASSSTGPNTEAFF. The CDR3 nucleotides are TGTGCCAGCAGTTCGACAGGGCCGAACACTGAAGCTTTCTTT.

This clone was detected only once. The V gene is TRBV14, the J gene TRBJ2-1; D gene uncertain. CDR1 SGHDN and CDR2 FVKESK come from the germline V gene. The V gene lost 2 bases and the J gene lost 4 bases, with 15 bases spanning the gap. The length of the CDR3 is 16 residues. In nucleotides, the CDR3 is TGTGCCAGCAGCCAATCTCGATGGCCTCCTTACAATGAGCAGTTCTTC. Its protein product is CASSQSRWPPYNEQFF.

CDR3 amino acids: CASSPSTGPSYEQYF. DNA of the CDR3: TGTGCCAGCAGCCCATCGACAGGACCCTCCTACGAGCAGTACTTC. The chain employs TRBV7-2 and TRBJ2-7, with D maybe TRBD1 (6 bases). The CDR3 is made up of 15 amino acids. Trimming left V 5 bases short and J 0 bases short, with 14 bases between. Looked up from germline, CDR1 is SGHTA and CDR2 is FQGNSA.

The DNA of the CDR3 is TGTGCCAGCAGCTCCCCGACGGGGCCCCAGCATTTT. Protein sequence: CASSSPTGPQHF. The chain has TRBV7-2 and TRBJ1-5; no clear D gene. The V and J ends lost 4 bases and 9 bases respectively, with 10 bases between them. This CDR3 is 12 amino acids long. The germline gives CDR1 SGHTA, CDR2 FQGNSA.

The V gene is TRBV19, the J gene TRBJ2-5, with D tentatively TRBD2 (5 bases). From germline, CDR1 is LNHDA and CDR2 SQIVND (reference sequence). The CDR3 has 12 residues. The V end was cut by 7 bases, the J end by 2 bases, with 8 bases between. The CDR3 loop reads CASNRDQETQYF. CDR3 in DNA: TGTGCCAGTAACCGGGATCAAGAGACCCAGTACTTC. Using reference TRBV19 and TRBJ2-5 for the parts outside the CDR3, the full variable domain is DGGITQSPKYLFRKEGQNVTLSCEQNLNHDAMYWYRQDPGQGLRLIYYSQIVNDFQKGDIAEGYSVSREKKESFPLTVTSAQKNPTAFYLCASNRDQETQYFGPGTRLLVL.

The V call is TRBV5-1, the J call TRBJ2-7, with D possibly called TRBD1 or TRBD2 (6 bases each). The V end was cut by 1 base, the J end by 5 bases, with 10 bases between. The germline CDR1 and CDR2 sequences are SGHRS and YFSETQ. CDR3 length: 13 residues. This CDR3 is CASSLQGRNEQYF. The CDR3 DNA sequence: TGCGCCAGCAGCTTGCAGGGGAGGAACGAGCAGTACTTC.

This sequence joins TRBV6-6 and TRBJ1-2; D may be TRBD1 (6 bases). Germline V gene data show CDR1 as MNHNY and CDR2 as SVGAGI (reference sequence). The CDR3 length is 15 residues. V lost 2 bases and J 5 bases, leaving 15 bases between the germline ends. The CDR3 sequence is CASSYEVRGVYGYTF. The DNA of the CDR3 is TGTGCCAGCAGTTACGAAGTCAGGGGTGTATATGGCTACACCTTC.

The CDR3 protein is CAWSPGASTGELFF. The CDR3 DNA follows: TGTGCCTGGAGTCCCGGGGCGAGCACCGGGGAGCTGTTTTTT. V gene TRBV30 combines with J gene TRBJ2-2; D tentatively fits TRBD1 or TRBD2 (5 bases each). Trimming took 2 bases from V and 4 from J, leaving 11 bases between them. The germline CDR1 and CDR2 sequences are GTSNPN and SVGIG (reference sequence). CDR3 length: 14 amino acids.

This rearrangement joins TRBV28 to TRBJ2-1; 10 positions agree with TRBD1. The V gene end was trimmed by 5 bases and the J gene end by 6 bases; junction bases not matched to a gene: 4. Germline V gene data show CDR1 as MDHEN and CDR2 as SYDVKM. The CDR3 has 14 residues. The DNA of the CDR3 is TGTGCCAGCAGTAGGGGACAGGGGTCCAATGAGCAGTTCTTC. Protein product: CASSRGQGSNEQFF.

This chain joins TRBV28 and TRBJ1-2; D perhaps matches TRBD1 (5 bases). The ends were cut back, 3 bases at V and 4 bases at J, with 15 bases in the middle. Germline-derived CDR1 and CDR2 are MDHEN and SYDVKM. This CDR3 is built from 15 residues. The chain's CDR3 is CASSLIDSSSYGYTF. CDR3 coding DNA: TGTGCCAGCAGTTTGATCGACAGCTCTTCCTATGGCTACACCTTC.

This chain uses TRBV7-9 with TRBJ2-7; 10 positions agree with TRBD2. The length of the CDR3 is 17 residues. The germline V gene encodes CDR1 SEHNR and CDR2 FQNEAQ (reference sequence). After removal of 2 bases from V and 0 bases from J, the junction contained 7 bases not matched to a gene. This CDR3 is CASSLSRTSGDSYEQYF. CDR3 DNA: TGTGCCAGCAGCTTATCTAGGACTAGCGGAGACTCCTACGAGCAGTACTTC. Full variable domain (remainder filled in from reference TRBV7-9 and TRBJ2-7): DTGVSQNPRHKITKRGQNVTFRCDPISEHNRLYWYRQTLGQGPEFLTYFQNEAQLEKSRLLSDRFSAERPKGSFSTLEIQRTEQGDSAMYLCASSLSRTSGDSYEQYFGPGTRLTVT.

The genes are TRBV7-2 and TRBJ2-3, with D possibly being TRBD1 or TRBD2 (5 bases each). The CDR3 totals 15 residues. Germline CDR1 SGHTA, CDR2 FQGNSA. Trimming pared 5 bases from V and 6 bases from J, leaving 18 bases between. In nucleotides, the CDR3 is TGTGCCAGCAGCCCCCCGGGACCAAAAGGGGATACGCAGTATTTT. Translation gives CASSPPGPKGDTQYF.

The J gene is TRBJ2-3, the V gene TRBV9, with no clear D. Trimming removed 2 bases at V and 1 base at J, with 5 bases between. Germline CDR1 reads SGDLS; CDR2 reads YYNGEE. CDR3 length equals 13 residues. CDR3 DNA: TGTGCCAGCAGCGTTATAGGCACAGATACGCAGTATTTT. As protein: CASSVIGTDTQYF.

The V gene is TRBV4-3, the J gene TRBJ1-2; unclear D gene. Looked up from germline, CDR1 is LGHNA and CDR2 is YSLEER. V was clipped by 0 bases and J by 0 bases, with 11 bases between them. The CDR3 spans 16 residues. The CDR3 DNA sequence: TGCGCCAGCAGCCAAGATAGGGATCCTACTAACTATGGCTACACCTTC. Amino acids: CASSQDRDPTNYGYTF.

The chain uses TRBV6-1 and TRBJ1-3; 7 bases line up with TRBD1. Germline loops: CDR1 MNHNS, CDR2 SASEGT. The ends lost 8 bases at V and 0 bases at J; junction bases unmatched: 7. This CDR3 has 15 residues. CDR3: CASVTGWYSGNTIYF. The CDR3, as DNA: TGTGCCAGCGTGACAGGGTGGTACTCTGGAAACACCATATATTTT.

The rearrangement links TRBV7-9 to TRBJ2-7; 13 nucleotides agree with TRBD2. This CDR3 comprises 15 residues. J gave up 3 bases and V 7 bases, and 6 bases lay outside the gene matches. CDR1 and CDR2 (germline): SEHNR, FQNEAQ (reference sequence). For the CDR3, the DNA is TGTGCCAGCAAGGAAGGGACTAGCGGGAACTACGAGCAGTACTTC. This codes for CASKEGTSGNYEQYF.